The rows below give T cell receptor beta chains drawn from one sample of a study of T cell responses to AZD1222 COVID-19 vaccine. Assay: immunoSEQ multiplex PCR; the TCRdb copy retains only in-frame clones and omits some. There are about 110,000 clones in the sample; about 82% occur only once, and 3.3% lies in the top ten. The specimen comprised peripheral blood, sampled on day 0 of AZD1222 vaccination. The receptors shown here come from an adult in good health. Both conserved end residues are part of each CDR3. The order of the fields is J gene, clone size, V gene, D gene, CDR3 protein, CDR3 DNA. D genes are given only for firm matches. Size is omitted from some rows. Given values are once, few, many or a class for expanded clones.

j_gene: TRBJ2-5; abundance: -; v_gene: TRBV6-5; d_gene: -; CDR3aa: CASRQRQPGTQYF; CDR3nt: TGTGCCAGCAGACAGCGCCAACCCGGGACCCAGTACTTC
j_gene: TRBJ2-2; abundance: -; v_gene: TRBV11-2; d_gene: TRBD2; CDR3aa: CASRILAGLGGELFF; CDR3nt: TGTGCCAGCAGAATACTAGCGGGGCTAGGCGGGGAGCTGTTTTTT
j_gene: TRBJ1-2; abundance: -; v_gene: TRBV2; d_gene: -; CDR3aa: CASGEGDYGYTF; CDR3nt: TGTGCCAGCGGTGAGGGGGACTATGGCTACACCTTC
j_gene: TRBJ1-1; abundance: -; v_gene: TRBV7-6; d_gene: -; CDR3aa: CASSLAGWNTEAFF; CDR3nt: TGTGCCAGCAGCTTAGCGGGGTGGAACACTGAAGCTTTCTTT
j_gene: TRBJ1-3; abundance: few; v_gene: TRBV5-5; d_gene: -; CDR3aa: CASSLGRVSGNTIYF; CDR3nt: TGTGCCAGCAGCTTGGGGCGGGTCTCTGGAAACACCATATATTTT
j_gene: TRBJ1-1; abundance: -; v_gene: TRBV3-1/TRBV3-2; d_gene: -; CDR3aa: CASSPQDRNTEAFF; CDR3nt: TGTGCCAGCAGCCCGCAAGATAGGAACACTGAAGCTTTCTTT
j_gene: TRBJ1-2; abundance: -; v_gene: TRBV3-1/TRBV3-2; d_gene: -; CDR3aa: CASSQDSDTGGYTF; CDR3nt: TGTGCCAGCAGCCAAGATTCGGACACCGGTGGCTACACCTTC
j_gene: TRBJ2-7; abundance: -; v_gene: TRBV28; d_gene: -; CDR3aa: CASSPGGSYEQYF; CDR3nt: TGTGCCAGCAGCCCCGGGGGATCTTACGAGCAGTACTTC
j_gene: TRBJ1-2; abundance: -; v_gene: TRBV24-1; d_gene: TRBD1; CDR3aa: CARTRGDRGGCGAYLLYGYTF; CDR3nt: TGTGCCCGCACCCGCGGGGACAGGGGTGGGTGCGGTGCTTATTTACTTTATGGCTACACCTTC
j_gene: TRBJ2-3; abundance: -; v_gene: TRBV19; d_gene: TRBD1; CDR3aa: CASSGTGVADTQYF; CDR3nt: TGTGCCAGTAGTGGGACAGGGGTGGCAGATACGCAGTATTTT
j_gene: TRBJ1-6; abundance: few; v_gene: TRBV3-1/TRBV3-2; d_gene: -; CDR3aa: CASSQRGSDSPLHF; CDR3nt: TGTGCCAGCAGCCAACGGGGAAGCGATTCACCCCTCCACTTT
j_gene: TRBJ1-4; abundance: -; v_gene: TRBV9; d_gene: TRBD1; CDR3aa: CASSHPQGAGNEKLFF; CDR3nt: TGTGCCAGCAGCCATCCTCAGGGGGCGGGTAATGAAAAACTGTTTTTT
j_gene: TRBJ2-3; abundance: -; v_gene: TRBV5-1; d_gene: -; CDR3aa: CASRGGSEADTQYF; CDR3nt: TGCGCCAGCAGAGGTGGCAGCGAAGCGGATACGCAGTATTTT
j_gene: TRBJ2-3; abundance: -; v_gene: TRBV13; d_gene: TRBD2; CDR3aa: CASSLLAGVGTDTQYF; CDR3nt: TGTGCCAGCAGCTTGCTAGCGGGGGTGGGTACAGATACGCAGTATTTT
j_gene: TRBJ1-2; abundance: -; v_gene: TRBV24-1; d_gene: -; CDR3aa: CATSGSGADPLANYGYTF; CDR3nt: TGTGCCACCAGTGGATCAGGGGCTGATCCCCTGGCTAACTATGGCTACACCTTC
j_gene: TRBJ1-1; abundance: -; v_gene: TRBV29-1; d_gene: -; CDR3aa: CSVARRLSNTEAFF; CDR3nt: TGCAGCGTGGCCCGGAGGCTTTCGAACACTGAAGCTTTCTTT
j_gene: TRBJ1-5; abundance: -; v_gene: TRBV2; d_gene: -; CDR3aa: CASSAIERETQPQHF; CDR3nt: TGTGCCAGCAGTGCGATCGAGAGAGAAACTCAGCCCCAGCATTTT
j_gene: TRBJ1-1; abundance: -; v_gene: TRBV19; d_gene: -; CDR3aa: CASSTPGSNTEAFF; CDR3nt: TGTGCCAGTAGTACTCCGGGATCGAACACTGAAGCTTTCTTT
j_gene: TRBJ1-1; abundance: once; v_gene: TRBV9; d_gene: TRBD1; CDR3aa: CASSPRGQLNTEAFF; CDR3nt: TGTGCCAGCAGCCCGAGGGGACAGTTGAACACTGAAGCTTTCTTT
j_gene: TRBJ1-6; abundance: many; v_gene: TRBV30; d_gene: -; CDR3aa: CAWSAGRTSSYNSPLHF; CDR3nt: TGTGCCTGGAGCGCCGGTAGGACGAGCTCCTATAATTCACCCCTCCACTTT
j_gene: TRBJ1-1; abundance: -; v_gene: TRBV4-2; d_gene: -; CDR3aa: CASSHAAASGTEAFF; CDR3nt: TGTGCCAGCAGCCACGCCGCAGCCTCGGGGACTGAAGCTTTCTTT
j_gene: TRBJ1-2; abundance: -; v_gene: TRBV30; d_gene: -; CDR3aa: CAWSVVQAVIDGYTF; CDR3nt: TGTGCCTGGAGTGTAGTACAGGCTGTTATCGATGGCTACACCTTC
j_gene: TRBJ1-6; abundance: -; v_gene: TRBV9; d_gene: -; CDR3aa: CASSVATKGSPLHF; CDR3nt: TGTGCCAGCAGCGTAGCTACGAAGGGGTCACCCCTCCACTTT
j_gene: TRBJ1-1; abundance: -; v_gene: TRBV2; d_gene: TRBD1; CDR3aa: CASSEQGATEAFF; CDR3nt: TGTGCCAGCAGTGAGCAGGGGGCGACTGAAGCTTTCTTT
j_gene: TRBJ2-5; abundance: -; v_gene: TRBV20-1; d_gene: TRBD2; CDR3aa: CSASWVAGAETQYF; CDR3nt: TGCAGTGCTAGTTGGGTAGCGGGGGCAGAGACCCAGTACTTC
j_gene: TRBJ2-7; abundance: -; v_gene: TRBV6-2/TRBV6-3; d_gene: -; CDR3aa: CASSYSSYEQYF; CDR3nt: TGTGCCAGCAGTTACAGCTCCTACGAGCAGTACTTC
j_gene: TRBJ2-7; abundance: -; v_gene: TRBV11-1; d_gene: -; CDR3aa: CASSFWDTGVPEQYF; CDR3nt: TGTGCCAGCAGCTTTTGGGACACGGGCGTTCCCGAGCAGTACTTC
j_gene: TRBJ2-7; abundance: -; v_gene: TRBV7-2; d_gene: -; CDR3aa: CASSLDPVPSYEQYF; CDR3nt: TGTGCCAGCAGCTTAGATCCAGTTCCATCCTACGAGCAGTACTTC
j_gene: TRBJ2-3; abundance: -; v_gene: TRBV7-2; d_gene: -; CDR3aa: CASSLRVAAPANTDTQYF; CDR3nt: TGTGCCAGCAGCTTAAGGGTCGCGGCCCCTGCGAACACAGATACGCAGTATTTT
j_gene: TRBJ2-7; abundance: -; v_gene: TRBV5-1; d_gene: -; CDR3aa: CASSPGQGLGEQYF; CDR3nt: TGCGCCAGCAGCCCCGGCCAGGGTTTAGGCGAGCAGTACTTC
j_gene: TRBJ2-3; abundance: once; v_gene: TRBV5-1; d_gene: -; CDR3aa: CASSPLPDTQYF; CDR3nt: TGCGCCAGCAGTCCCCTTCCAGATACGCAGTATTTT
j_gene: TRBJ1-5; abundance: medium-sized; v_gene: TRBV5-6; d_gene: -; CDR3aa: CASSPMAGANQPQHF; CDR3nt: TGTGCCAGCAGCCCAATGGCAGGGGCCAATCAGCCCCAGCATTTT
j_gene: TRBJ1-5; abundance: -; v_gene: TRBV5-8; d_gene: TRBD1; CDR3aa: CASSPGQGIVGNQPQHF; CDR3nt: TGTGCCAGCAGCCCCGGACAGGGGATCGTTGGCAATCAGCCCCAGCATTTT
j_gene: TRBJ2-1; abundance: -; v_gene: TRBV12-3/TRBV12-4; d_gene: -; CDR3aa: CASSLEYEQFF; CDR3nt: TGTGCCAGCAGTTTAGAGTATGAGCAGTTCTTC
j_gene: TRBJ1-1; abundance: -; v_gene: TRBV19; d_gene: -; CDR3aa: CASTRVDLNTEAFF; CDR3nt: TGTGCCAGTACCCGAGTGGACTTGAACACTGAAGCTTTCTTT
j_gene: TRBJ2-3; abundance: -; v_gene: TRBV7-2; d_gene: TRBD2; CDR3aa: CASSLMASGGTDTQYF; CDR3nt: TGTGCCAGCAGCTTAATGGCTAGCGGGGGCACAGATACGCAGTATTTT
j_gene: TRBJ1-6; abundance: -; v_gene: TRBV2; d_gene: TRBD1; CDR3aa: CASRVGQGAAAVINSPLHF; CDR3nt: TGTGCCAGCAGGGTAGGACAGGGGGCCGCTGCTGTTATTAATTCACCCCTCCACTTT
j_gene: TRBJ2-4; abundance: -; v_gene: TRBV7-2; d_gene: -; CDR3aa: CASSLDPLYGREAKNIQYF; CDR3nt: TGTGCCAGCAGCTTAGATCCCCTCTATGGCAGGGAGGCCAAAAACATTCAGTACTTC
j_gene: TRBJ2-3; abundance: -; v_gene: TRBV7-2; d_gene: -; CDR3aa: CASSWGRDTQYF; CDR3nt: TGTGCCAGCAGCTGGGGGAGAGATACGCAGTATTTT
j_gene: TRBJ2-2; abundance: -; v_gene: TRBV14; d_gene: -; CDR3aa: CASSQGQGELFF; CDR3nt: TGTGCCAGCAGCCAGGGCCAAGGGGAGCTGTTTTTT